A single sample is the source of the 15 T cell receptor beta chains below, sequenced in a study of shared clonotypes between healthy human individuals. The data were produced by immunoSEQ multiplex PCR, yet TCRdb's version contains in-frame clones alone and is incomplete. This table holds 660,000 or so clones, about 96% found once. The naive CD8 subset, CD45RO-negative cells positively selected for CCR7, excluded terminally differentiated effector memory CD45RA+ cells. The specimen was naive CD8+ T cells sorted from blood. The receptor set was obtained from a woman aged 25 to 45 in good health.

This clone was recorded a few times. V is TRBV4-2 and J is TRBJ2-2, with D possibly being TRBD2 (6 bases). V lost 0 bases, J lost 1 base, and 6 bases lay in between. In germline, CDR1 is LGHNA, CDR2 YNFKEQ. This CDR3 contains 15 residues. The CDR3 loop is CASSQEGGNTGELFF. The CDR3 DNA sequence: TGTGCCAGCAGCCAAGAGGGGGGGAACACCGGGGAGCTGTTTTTT.

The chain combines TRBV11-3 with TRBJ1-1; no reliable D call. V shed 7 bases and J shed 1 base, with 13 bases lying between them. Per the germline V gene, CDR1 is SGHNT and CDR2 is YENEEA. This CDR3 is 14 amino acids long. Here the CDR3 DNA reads TGTGCCAGCAACATCCGGACCGAGAACACTGAAGCTTTCTTT. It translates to CASNIRTENTEAFF.

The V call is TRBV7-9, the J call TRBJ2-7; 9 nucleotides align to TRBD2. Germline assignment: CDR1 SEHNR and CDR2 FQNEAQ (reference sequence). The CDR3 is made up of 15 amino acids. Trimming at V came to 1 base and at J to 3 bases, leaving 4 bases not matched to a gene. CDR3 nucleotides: TGTGCCAGCAGCTTAGTAGTAGCGGGAGACTACGAGCAGTACTTC. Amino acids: CASSLVVAGDYEQYF.

The CDR3 nucleotides are TGTGCCAGCACCCAACTAGCGGGAGTCTACAATGAGCAGTTCTTC. Translation gives CASTQLAGVYNEQFF. V usage is TRBV27 and J usage is TRBJ2-1, with 11 nucleotides matching TRBD2. The CDR3 is 15 amino acids. Germline-derived CDR1 and CDR2 are MNHEY and SMNVEV (reference sequence). V lost 7 bases, J lost 3 bases, and 5 bases stayed unmatched.

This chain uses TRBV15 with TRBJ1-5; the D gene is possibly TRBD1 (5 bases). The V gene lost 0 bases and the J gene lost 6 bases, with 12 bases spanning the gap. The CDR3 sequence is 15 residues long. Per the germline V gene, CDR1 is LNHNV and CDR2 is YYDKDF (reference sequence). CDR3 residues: CATSRDRGSSQPQHF. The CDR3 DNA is TGTGCCACCAGCAGAGATAGGGGCAGTAGTCAGCCCCAGCATTTT.

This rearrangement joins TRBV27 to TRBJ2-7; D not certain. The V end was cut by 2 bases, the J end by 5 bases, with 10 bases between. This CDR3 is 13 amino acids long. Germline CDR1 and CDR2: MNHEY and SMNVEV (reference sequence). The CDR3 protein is CASSLGVFDEQYF. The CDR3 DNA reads TGTGCCAGCAGTTTAGGAGTTTTCGACGAGCAGTACTTC.

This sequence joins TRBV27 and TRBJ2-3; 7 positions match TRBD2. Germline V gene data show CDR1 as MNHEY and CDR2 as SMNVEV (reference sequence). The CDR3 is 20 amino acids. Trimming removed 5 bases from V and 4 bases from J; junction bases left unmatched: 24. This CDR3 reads CASSTSANGNPSYRSDTQYF. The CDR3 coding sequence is TGTGCCAGCAGTACTAGCGCCAACGGCAACCCCTCCTATCGCTCAGATACGCAGTATTTT.

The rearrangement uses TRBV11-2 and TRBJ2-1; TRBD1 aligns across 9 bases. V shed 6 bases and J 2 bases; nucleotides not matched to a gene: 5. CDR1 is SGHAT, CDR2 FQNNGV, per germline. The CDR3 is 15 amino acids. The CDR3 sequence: CASSGTGGPYNEQFF. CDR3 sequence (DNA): TGTGCCAGCAGTGGAACAGGGGGCCCCTACAATGAGCAGTTCTTC.

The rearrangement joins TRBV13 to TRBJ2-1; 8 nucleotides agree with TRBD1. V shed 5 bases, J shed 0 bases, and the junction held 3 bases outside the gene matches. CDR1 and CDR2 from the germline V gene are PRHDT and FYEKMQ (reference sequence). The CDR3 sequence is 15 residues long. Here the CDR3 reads CASSHRGISYNEQFF. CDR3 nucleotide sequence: TGTGCCAGCAGCCACAGGGGGATCTCCTACAATGAGCAGTTCTTC.

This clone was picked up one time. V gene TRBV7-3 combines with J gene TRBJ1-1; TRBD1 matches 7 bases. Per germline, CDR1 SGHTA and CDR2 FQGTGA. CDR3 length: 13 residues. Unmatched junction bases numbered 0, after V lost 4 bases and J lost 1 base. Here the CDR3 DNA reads TGTGCCAGCAGCTGGGACAGGAACACTGAAGCTTTCTTT. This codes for CASSWDRNTEAFF. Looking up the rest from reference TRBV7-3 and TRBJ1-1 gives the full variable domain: GAGVSQTPSNKVTEKGKYVELRCDPISGHTALYWYRQSLGQGPEFLIYFQGTGAADDSGLPNDRFFAVRPEGSVSTLKIQRTERGDSAVYLCASSWDRNTEAFFGQGTRLTVV.

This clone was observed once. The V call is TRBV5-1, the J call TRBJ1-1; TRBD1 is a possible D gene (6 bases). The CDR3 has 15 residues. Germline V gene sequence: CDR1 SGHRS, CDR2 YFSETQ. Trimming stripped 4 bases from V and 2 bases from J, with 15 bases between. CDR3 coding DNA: TGCGCCAGCAGCCCCTCACAGGGTCGCAACACTGAAGCTTTCTTT. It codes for CASSPSQGRNTEAFF. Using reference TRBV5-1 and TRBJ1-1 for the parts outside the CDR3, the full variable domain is KAGVTQTPRYLIKTRGQQVTLSCSPISGHRSVSWYQQTPGQGLQFLFEYFSETQRNKGNFPGRFSGRQFSNSRSEMNVSTLELGDSALYLCASSPSQGRNTEAFFGQGTRLTVV.

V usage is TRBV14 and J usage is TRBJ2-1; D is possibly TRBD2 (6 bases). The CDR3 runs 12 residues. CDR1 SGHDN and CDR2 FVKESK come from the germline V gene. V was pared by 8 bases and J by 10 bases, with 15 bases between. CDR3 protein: CASSPGGSEQFF. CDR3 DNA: TGTGCCAGCTCGCCCGGGGGTTCGGAGCAGTTCTTC.

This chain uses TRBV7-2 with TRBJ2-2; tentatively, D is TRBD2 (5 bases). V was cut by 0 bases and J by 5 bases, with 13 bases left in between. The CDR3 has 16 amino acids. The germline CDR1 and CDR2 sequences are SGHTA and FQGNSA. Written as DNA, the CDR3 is TGTGCCAGCAGCTTAGCGTGGGGAGAGTGGACCGGGGAGCTGTTTTTT. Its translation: CASSLAWGEWTGELFF.

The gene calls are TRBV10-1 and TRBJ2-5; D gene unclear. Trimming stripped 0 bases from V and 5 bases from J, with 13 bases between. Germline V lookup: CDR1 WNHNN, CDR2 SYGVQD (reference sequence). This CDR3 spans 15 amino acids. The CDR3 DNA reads TGCGCCAGCAGTGAGTCAAGTGGGGATGGGGAGACCCAGTACTTC. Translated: CASSESSGDGETQYF.

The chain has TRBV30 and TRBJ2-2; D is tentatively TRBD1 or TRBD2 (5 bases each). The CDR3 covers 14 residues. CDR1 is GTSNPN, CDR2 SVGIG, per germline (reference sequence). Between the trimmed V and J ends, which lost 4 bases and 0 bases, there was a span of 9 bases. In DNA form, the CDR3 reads TGTGCCTGGACCGGGACGACGAACACCGGGGAGCTGTTTTTT. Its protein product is CAWTGTTNTGELFF.